The rows below give T cell receptor beta chains drawn from one sample of a study of blood T cell repertoires in COVID-19. Produced via immunoSEQ multiplex PCR; TCRdb's table is partial and in-frame only. Among 100,000 to 150,000 clones listed, about 89% were seen once. Sequencing was performed on peripheral blood. The source is a man aged 50-60 years with active or convalescent COVID-19. Each CDR3 is given with its conserved first and last residue. A D gene is named only where the DNA matches it firmly. A clone size is listed for some rows: how often the clone was seen (once, few, many), or a class if it is expanded.

V gene	D gene	clone size	J gene	CDR3 DNA	CDR3 protein
TRBV9	TRBD1	NA	TRBJ1-1	TGTGCCAGCAGCGCTAGACAGGGGGGGAACACTGAAGCTTTCTTT	CASSARQGGNTEAFF
TRBV6-6	NA	NA	TRBJ1-5	TGTGCCAGCACCCGTTATAGCAATCAGCCCCAGCATTTT	CASTRYSNQPQHF
TRBV11-1	NA	once	TRBJ2-2	TGTGCCAGCAGCACAGGGTACGGGGCGAACACCGGGGAGCTGTTTTTT	CASSTGYGANTGELFF
TRBV2	NA	NA	TRBJ1-3	TGTGCCAGACAAAAACAGGGAAACACCATATATTTT	CARQKQGNTIYF
TRBV7-2	NA	NA	TRBJ1-3	TGTGCCAGCAGCCTAGCACAGGGATTTTCAGGAAACACCATATATTTT	CASSLAQGFSGNTIYF
TRBV6-1	NA	NA	TRBJ1-2	TGTGCCAGCAGTGAAGGGGGCCGAGGCTATGGCTACACCTTC	CASSEGGRGYGYTF
TRBV14	NA	NA	TRBJ1-1	TGTGCCAGCAGCCACCGGACAGTACACATGAACACTGAAGCTTTCTTT	CASSHRTVHMNTEAFF
TRBV6-1	NA	NA	TRBJ2-7	TGTGCCAGCAGTGACCAACCGGGACACCTAACCTACGAGCAGTACTTC	CASSDQPGHLTYEQYF
TRBV30	NA	NA	TRBJ2-5	TGTGCCTGGGCCCCGACAGACCAAGAGACCCAGTACTTC	CAWAPTDQETQYF
TRBV29-1	TRBD2	NA	TRBJ2-3	TGCAGCGTGAGGACTAGCGGGAGCACAGATACGCAGTATTTT	CSVRTSGSTDTQYF
TRBV19	NA	NA	TRBJ1-1	TGTGCCAGTAGTATCTCCCGGGAAGCTTTCTTT	CASSISREAFF
TRBV11-3	TRBD2	NA	TRBJ2-1	TGTGCCAGCAGCTTATCGGGTCCTTCTAGCGGGAGGGTAGACAATGAGCAGTTCTTC	CASSLSGPSSGRVDNEQFF
TRBV6-5	TRBD2	NA	TRBJ2-1	TGTGCCAGCAGAACAAGCGGGAGTGTCAACAATGAGCAGTTCTTC	CASRTSGSVNNEQFF
TRBV6-5	NA	NA	TRBJ1-3	TGTGCCAGCAGTTCTTTACAGGGAGGGGCTGGAAACACCATATATTTT	CASSSLQGGAGNTIYF
TRBV5-6	NA	NA	TRBJ1-1	TGTGCCAGCAGCACCGGTCCCCATAGGAACACTGAAGCTTTCTTT	CASSTGPHRNTEAFF
TRBV18	NA	NA	TRBJ1-4	TGTGCCAGCTCAACAACAGGGGAAAAACTGTTTTTT	CASSTTGEKLFF
TRBV12-3/TRBV12-4	NA	NA	TRBJ2-1	TGTGCCAGCACCTTGACAGCCTACAATGAGCAGTTCTTC	CASTLTAYNEQFF
TRBV6-5	TRBD1	NA	TRBJ1-2	TGTGCCAGCAGGGGGACAGGGCAGATTGGCTACACCTTC	CASRGTGQIGYTF
TRBV6-2/TRBV6-3	NA	NA	TRBJ1-1	TGTGCCAGCAGCTTTCTTACGCCCGCCCAGTCTGAAGCTTTCTTT	CASSFLTPAQSEAFF
TRBV28	NA	NA	TRBJ2-7	TGTGCCAGCAGGGGTCGCGGGGGCGCGTTCTACGAGCAGTACTTC	CASRGRGGAFYEQYF
TRBV19	TRBD1	NA	TRBJ1-1	TGTGCCAGTAGGCCGGGACAGGGAATTCCGGAAGCTTTCTTT	CASRPGQGIPEAFF
TRBV30	NA	NA	TRBJ2-7	TGTGCCTGGAGCGACCCATCGACTAGTGGCCGCCGGTACGAGCAGTACTTC	CAWSDPSTSGRRYEQYF
TRBV5-1	NA	NA	TRBJ2-1	TGCGCCAGCAGCTTCGGGGATTCTAATGAGCAGTTCTTC	CASSFGDSNEQFF
TRBV18	TRBD2	NA	TRBJ2-3	TGTGCCAGCTCACCACTGAGCGGGGGGGCCCCCACAGATACGCAGTATTTT	CASSPLSGGAPTDTQYF
TRBV5-6	TRBD2	NA	TRBJ2-1	TGTGCCAGCAGCTTTGGCGGGAGATACAATGAGCAGTTCTTC	CASSFGGRYNEQFF
TRBV6-5	NA	NA	TRBJ1-5	TGTGCCGCCCGAGGGGGGGGTGAGAGCAATCAGCCCCAGCATTTT	CAARGGGESNQPQHF
TRBV30	NA	NA	TRBJ1-4	TGTGCCTGGAGTGCCATTGCAACTAATGAAAAACTGTTTTTT	CAWSAIATNEKLFF
TRBV4-1	NA	NA	TRBJ2-7	TGCGCCAGCAGCCAAGAGGATCTTGCAGGGTATTACGAGCAGTACTTC	CASSQEDLAGYYEQYF
TRBV19	TRBD1	NA	TRBJ1-2	TGTGCCAGTAGTATTAGCCCCCGGGGACAGCACTATGGCTACACCTTC	CASSISPRGQHYGYTF
TRBV25-1	NA	NA	TRBJ1-1	TGTGCCAGCTCCAGAGCAGGGGCGAACACTGAAGCTTTCTTT	CASSRAGANTEAFF
TRBV18	TRBD1	NA	TRBJ2-1	TGTGCCAGCTCAGCAAAGGGGGCAGGAAGTATCGCCTACAATGAGCAGTTCTTC	CASSAKGAGSIAYNEQFF
TRBV6-2/TRBV6-3	NA	NA	TRBJ2-5	TGTGCCAGCAGTTATCCGGACAGTCGCCAAGAGACCCAGTACTTC	CASSYPDSRQETQYF
TRBV21-1	NA	NA	TRBJ2-7	TGTGCCAGCAGCATTATTGACGGCAGACAACAGTACTTC	CASSIIDGRQQYF
TRBV7-2	TRBD2	NA	TRBJ2-1	TGTGCCAGCAGCCGTGTCTGGGGCGGGAGTAAAGAAAACAATGAGCAGTTCTTC	CASSRVWGGSKENNEQFF
TRBV7-2	TRBD2	once	TRBJ2-2	TGTGCCAGCAGTTCCAAGGGACTAGCGGGCACCGGGGAGCTGTTTTTT	CASSSKGLAGTGELFF
TRBV30	TRBD1	NA	TRBJ1-2	TGTGCCTGGAGTCCGGTAGACAGGGCTTTTTACGGCTACACCTTC	CAWSPVDRAFYGYTF
TRBV9	TRBD2	NA	TRBJ2-1	TGTGCCAGCAGCGTAGCTAGCGGGGCCTTGAATGAGCAGTTCTTC	CASSVASGALNEQFF
TRBV5-1	TRBD1	few	TRBJ1-4	TGCGCCAGCAGCAAGGGACAGGGGGCAGGTAATGAAAAACTGTTTTTT	CASSKGQGAGNEKLFF
TRBV6-5	TRBD2	NA	TRBJ2-4	TGTGCCAGCAGGGGGCTAGCGGATGAAGTCTTC	CASRGLADEVF
TRBV30	NA	NA	TRBJ1-4	TGTGCCTTCGACGTCTGGGGGGGTGAAAAACTGTTTTTT	CAFDVWGGEKLFF
TRBV6-1	NA	NA	TRBJ2-4	TGTGCCAGCAGTGAGGGACTTACCGCCAAAAACATTCAGTACTTC	CASSEGLTAKNIQYF
TRBV9	NA	NA	TRBJ1-3	TGTGCCAGCAGCGTGGGGCCGGTTAGGAACACCATATATTTT	CASSVGPVRNTIYF
TRBV2	TRBD2	NA	TRBJ2-1	TGTGCCAGCAGTGAACTAGCGGGAGCTTACAATGAGCAGTTCTTC	CASSELAGAYNEQFF
TRBV5-4	TRBD1	NA	TRBJ1-1	TGTGCCAGCAGCTTAGGGGACAGGGGGCCAGGCACTGAAGCTTTCTTT	CASSLGDRGPGTEAFF
TRBV9	NA	NA	TRBJ1-1	TGTGCCAGCAGCGTAGCTACCGGGGGGAGTACTGAAGCTTTCTTT	CASSVATGGSTEAFF
TRBV5-4	TRBD2	NA	TRBJ2-5	TGTGCCAGCAGCTTGGACGGGAGGGCGCAGGAGACCCAGTACTTC	CASSLDGRAQETQYF
TRBV3-1/TRBV3-2	TRBD1	NA	TRBJ2-1	TGTGCCAGCAGTCCAAGACAGGGGGGGAACAATGAGCAGTTCTTC	CASSPRQGGNNEQFF
TRBV12-5	NA	NA	TRBJ2-7	TGTGCTAGTGGTGACCCACAAACAGGGCCTAGATACAACGAGCAGTACTTC	CASGDPQTGPRYNEQYF
TRBV5-7	NA	NA	TRBJ1-1	TGTGCCAGCACCCCAGGGGCTTTCTTT	CASTPGAFF
TRBV5-5	NA	NA	TRBJ2-7	TGTGCCAGCAGCTTCCAAGTGCAGGGCTCCAAGCAGTACTTC	CASSFQVQGSKQYF
TRBV5-4	TRBD1	NA	TRBJ2-5	TGTGCCAGCAGCGCCCCTCCCGGGACAGGGAGGGAGACCCAGTACTTC	CASSAPPGTGRETQYF
TRBV3-1/TRBV3-2	NA	few	TRBJ1-1	TGTGCCAGCAGCCAAGCCTCGTACACTGAAGCTTTCTTT	CASSQASYTEAFF